This T cell receptor (beta chain) emerged from a study of regulatory T cells in long-lasting Graves disease. In this sample, this clonotype turned up many times. Its target is not known. Trimming cost V 3 bases and J 1 base, with 15 bases left between them. This CDR3 is 16 amino acids long. Germline-derived CDR1 and CDR2 are MDHEN and SYDVKM. The time point is: persistent/refractory GD, antithyroid drugs over 5 years with positive TRAb. PBMC-derived RNA was used for the TCR library. Study outcomes and limitations: New patients shared about a thousand public clonotypes, fewer than the 2,500 to 3,500 shared by persistent patients. Results may be inaccurate due to the small sample size. Persistent disease exhibited a predilection for TRBV28, TRBJ1-2 and TRBJ2-5.

With iRepertoire HTBI primers and Arm-PCR of CDR3 regions, TCR beta libraries were built. Each CDR3 protein is one row after TCRdb ran MiXCR on the multiplex PCR reads. The sample contains about 430,000 distinct CDR3 sequences, around a fifth of which appear only once. The sequenced sample was peripheral blood mononuclear cells (PBMCs), obtained when the disease was refractory, from a patient treated with antithyroid drugs. This rearrangement joins TRBV28 to TRBJ1-1; a possible D gene is TRBD1 (5 bases). The TCR originated in a female donor with Graves disease. The CDR3, as DNA: TGTGCCAGCAGTTTTGAGTTGAGGGGCGGGAACACTGAAGCTTTCTTT. It encodes CASSFELRGGNTEAFF.